This entry lists 19 T cell receptor beta chains sequenced from one sample in a study of cytomegalovirus exposure and HLA in healthy donors. The protocol was immunoSEQ multiplex PCR, while the TCRdb copy is restricted to in-frame clones and leaves out a portion. The sample has around 63,000 clones; 90% to 96% are singletons. The sequenced sample consisted of PBMCs. Source of these receptors: a woman younger than 30 in good health and CMV-seronegative.

The V gene is TRBV5-1, the J gene TRBJ2-3; TRBD2 matches at 10 bases. In germline, CDR1 is SGHRS, CDR2 YFSETQ. This CDR3 is built from 16 residues. The J segment lost 2 bases and the V segment lost 0 bases, leaving 3 bases of the junction unmatched. The CDR3 DNA is TGCGCCAGCAGCTTGGGTGGACTAGCGGCCACAGATACGCAGTATTTT. Translating gives CASSLGGLAATDTQYF.

This clone appeared a single time. The chain links TRBV5-1 to TRBJ2-7; TRBD1 matches 7 bases. Germline CDR1 and CDR2: SGHRS and YFSETQ. This CDR3 is 14 amino acids long. The junction had 3 bases not matched to a gene; V was cut back by 1 base and J by 2 bases. The CDR3 DNA reads as TGCGCCAGCAGCTTGAGGGACAGCCCCTACGAGCAGTACTTC. Translation: CASSLRDSPYEQYF.

The V and J genes are TRBV4-2 and TRBJ2-3, with D possibly matching TRBD2 (5 bases). Trimming removed 4 bases at V and 2 bases at J, with 16 bases between. The CDR3 spans 16 residues. Germline-derived CDR1 and CDR2 are LGHNA and YNFKEQ. CDR3 sequence (DNA): TGTGCCAGCAGCCCAAGCGGTGTGGATCTCACAGATACGCAGTATTTT. Its translation: CASSPSGVDLTDTQYF.

This sequence joins TRBV2 and TRBJ2-3, with 11 bases identical to TRBD2. V shed 4 bases, J shed 6 bases, and the junction held 3 bases outside the gene matches. Germline CDR1 and CDR2: SNHLY and FYNNEI. CDR3 length equals 14 residues. CDR3 nucleotide sequence: TGTGCCAGCAGTGTTGCTAGCGGGGGGGATACGCAGTATTTT. It encodes CASSVASGGDTQYF.

V gene TRBV27 combines with J gene TRBJ2-7, with 7 bases identical to TRBD2. V lost 4 bases and J lost 6; bases outside the gene matches: 12. There are 15 residues in the CDR3. Per germline, CDR1 MNHEY and CDR2 SMNVEV (reference sequence). CDR3 in DNA: TGTGCCAGCAGTTCCCCGTGGGCGGGGGACCGCGAGCAGTACTTC. Protein product: CASSSPWAGDREQYF.

This sequence joins TRBV10-3 and TRBJ2-3, with 7 positions matching TRBD2. Per germline, CDR1 ENHRY and CDR2 SYGVKD. This CDR3 comprises 16 residues. V dropped 0 bases and J dropped 6; count of bases not matched to a gene: 9. The CDR3 DNA reads TGTGCCATCAGTGAGTCGGGGGGGGACCCGGGGGATACGCAGTATTTT. Translated, it gives CAISESGGDPGDTQYF.

Of note for this clone: This sample includes further DNA sequences coding for the same CDR3. The gene calls are TRBV6-5 and TRBJ2-7, with 7 bases aligning to TRBD2. CDR1 and CDR2 from the germline V gene are MNHEY and SVGAGI. The length of the CDR3 is 14 residues. Trimming cost V 0 bases and J 3 bases; bases outside gene matches: 2. As DNA, the CDR3 is TGTGCCAGCAGTTACTCGGGGGGGGGCTACGAGCAGTACTTC. Protein: CASSYSGGGYEQYF.

The chain combines TRBV10-3 with TRBJ1-2, with a possible D match to TRBD1 (6 bases). The germline gives CDR1 ENHRY, CDR2 SYGVKD. The V gene lost 3 bases and the J gene lost 7 bases, with 21 bases spanning the gap. This CDR3 is built from 16 residues. This CDR3 is CAISDRGGTGRVGYTF. CDR3 DNA sequence: TGTGCCATCAGTGATAGGGGGGGCACGGGTAGGGTTGGCTACACCTTC.

The chain couples TRBV7-3 to TRBJ2-5, with 9 bases lining up with TRBD2. Trimming removed 5 bases from V and 7 bases from J; junction bases left unmatched: 11. This CDR3 has 15 residues. CDR1 and CDR2 (germline): SGHTA, FQGTGA. This CDR3 reads CASSATSGPFGTQYF. Written as DNA, the CDR3 is TGTGCCAGCAGCGCGACTAGCGGACCGTTCGGGACCCAGTACTTC.

The genes are TRBV5-4 and TRBJ2-6; TRBD1 aligns across 7 bases. CDR3 size: 16 residues. The germline V gene has CDR1 SGHNT and CDR2 YYREEE (reference sequence). V lost 4 bases and J lost 0; bases outside the gene matches: 4. The CDR3 loop is CASSRDSHSGANVLTF. DNA for the CDR3: TGTGCCAGCAGCAGGGACAGCCACTCTGGGGCCAACGTCCTGACTTTC.

The V gene is TRBV27, the J gene TRBJ2-2, with 13 nucleotides matching TRBD2. Germline values: CDR1 MNHEY, CDR2 SMNVEV (reference sequence). V was clipped by 5 bases and J by 4 bases; unmatched bases: 10. The CDR3 spans 18 residues. CDR3 protein: CASSQGLAGVWSTGELFF. The CDR3 DNA reads as TGTGCCAGCAGTCAAGGACTAGCGGGGGTTTGGAGCACCGGGGAGCTGTTTTTT.

The sample holds one count of this clone. The chain links TRBV6-5 to TRBJ1-5; D is unclear. The V gene's germline CDR1 is MNHEY and CDR2 SVGAGI. With 7 bases removed from V and 6 bases from J, the gap between germline ends came to 13 bases. The CDR3 sequence is 13 residues long. The CDR3 loop reads CASTLNEVQPQHF. The CDR3 DNA is TGTGCCAGCACCCTAAACGAAGTTCAGCCCCAGCATTTT.

V gene TRBV29-1 combines with J gene TRBJ1-4; 10 nucleotides align to TRBD1. Per the germline V gene, CDR1 is SQVTM and CDR2 is ANQGSEA. The length of the CDR3 is 13 residues. J was trimmed by 4 bases and V by 4 bases; bases with no gene match: 0. Written as DNA, the CDR3 is TGCAGCGTTGGGGACAGGGGTAATGAAAAACTGTTTTTT. Amino acids: CSVGDRGNEKLFF.

The rearrangement joins TRBV5-6 to TRBJ1-2; D is unclear. Germline V gene lookup returns CDR1 SGHDT and CDR2 YYEEEE. The CDR3 is 14 residues long. V was pared by 0 bases and J by 3 bases, with 9 bases between. This chain's CDR3 is CASSLGGGHYGYTF. DNA of the CDR3: TGTGCCAGCAGCTTGGGTGGCGGCCACTATGGCTACACCTTC.

V and J are TRBV7-2 and TRBJ1-2; tentative D call: TRBD1 (6 bases). The V gene's germline CDR1 is SGHTA and CDR2 FQGNSA. This CDR3 region has 15 residues. Trimming left V 0 bases short and J 0 bases short, with 8 bases between. The CDR3 region has the DNA TGTGCCAGCAGCTTAGCGGGACAAACTAACTATGGCTACACCTTC. Translating gives CASSLAGQTNYGYTF.

The chain carries TRBV18 and TRBJ1-4, with 7 bases matching TRBD1. CDR1 and CDR2 from the germline V gene are KGHSH and LQKENI. The CDR3 sequence is 15 residues long. The V segment lost 5 bases and the J segment 4 bases; nucleotides outside the gene matches: 7. This chain's CDR3 is CASSSQGGLNEKLFF. The CDR3 DNA sequence: TGTGCCAGCTCATCTCAGGGGGGTCTTAATGAAAAACTGTTTTTT.

This clone was recorded only once. The chain links TRBV28 to TRBJ1-1, with 7 bases matching TRBD1. Germline loops: CDR1 MDHEN, CDR2 SYDVKM. CDR3 length: 12 residues. The J segment lost 5 bases and the V segment lost 6 bases, leaving 3 bases of the junction unmatched. The DNA for the CDR3 is TGTGCCAGCAGAGCAGGGGGGACTGAAGCTTTCTTT. This sequence encodes CASRAGGTEAFF.

The V and J genes are TRBV7-2 and TRBJ2-7, with 7 bases identical to TRBD1. Germline trimming cut 0 bases from V and 3 bases from J; bases unmatched to any gene: 5. In germline, CDR1 is SGHTA, CDR2 FQGNSA. CDR3 length equals 15 residues. CDR3 amino acids: CASSLAPGQFYEQYF. CDR3 DNA sequence: TGTGCCAGCAGCTTAGCCCCGGGACAGTTCTACGAGCAGTACTTC. Supplemented by reference TRBV7-2 and TRBJ2-7, the full variable domain reads GAGVSQSPSNKVTEKGKDVELRCDPISGHTALYWYRQSLGQGLEFLIYFQGNSAPDKSGLPSDRFSAERTGGSVSTLTIQRTQQEDSAVYLCASSLAPGQFYEQYFGPGTRLTVT.

The chain uses TRBV28 and TRBJ2-5; the D gene is possibly TRBD1 (5 bases). This CDR3 has 12 amino acids. Germline CDR1 and CDR2: MDHEN and SYDVKM. Trimming removed 5 bases at V and 3 bases at J, with 7 bases between. CDR3 in DNA: TGTGCCAGCAGTGACAGAAAAGAGACCCAGTACTTC. This encodes CASSDRKETQYF.